This TCR beta chain was sequenced in a study of T cells expressing NK-cell markers. Turning to this clonotype: Antigen specificity is unknown.

The CDR3 has 14 residues. The TCR beta cDNA came from 5'RACE template switching with UMIs. With the 5' RACE reads reprocessed, TCRdb shows one record per CDR3 protein and no DNA. The listing records a few hundred thousand distinct CDR3 sequences. General study points: The study found these clonotypes also leading the CD3+CD56-NKG2C+ fraction in a few donors.

This sequence originates from a man aged 18-70 years in good health. The chain joins TRBV12-3 or TRBV12-4 to TRBJ2-5; TCRdb proposes TRBD1, but this gene call is untestable without DNA. Sequencing was carried out using blood T cells: a sorted CD56 or NKG2C T cell subset, CD4+ or CD8+ T cells, or bulk PBMC T cells (not recorded which). The CDR3 sequence is CASSWGSLSGTQYF.